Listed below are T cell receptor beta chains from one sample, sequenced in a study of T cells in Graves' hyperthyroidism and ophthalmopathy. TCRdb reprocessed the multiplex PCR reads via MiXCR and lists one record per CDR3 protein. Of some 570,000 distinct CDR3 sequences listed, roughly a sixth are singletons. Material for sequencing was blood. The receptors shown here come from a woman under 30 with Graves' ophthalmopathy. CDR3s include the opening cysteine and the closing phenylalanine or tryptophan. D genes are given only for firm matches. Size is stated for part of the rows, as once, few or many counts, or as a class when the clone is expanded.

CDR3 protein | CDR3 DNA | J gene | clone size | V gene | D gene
CASSYSRDTPLHF | TGTGCCAGCAGTTACTCGAGGGACACTCCCCTCCACTTT | TRBJ1-6 | few | TRBV6-2/TRBV6-3 | NA
CASSYGSRSQYF | TGTGCCAGCAGTTACGGGTCGAGGAGCCAGTACTTC | TRBJ2-5 | NA | TRBV6-2/TRBV6-3 | NA
CASDGVPSYNEQFF | TGTGCTTCGGATGGCGTGCCCTCCTACAATGAGCAGTTCTTC | TRBJ2-1 | many | TRBV28 | NA
CASSPGPGANVLTF | TGTGCCAGCAGCCCCGGCCCTGGGGCCAACGTCCTGACTTTC | TRBJ2-6 | few | TRBV7-3 | NA
CASSISSRGSQPQHF | TGTGCCAGTAGTATAAGTTCCAGGGGCAGTCAGCCCCAGCATTTT | TRBJ1-5 | NA | TRBV19 | NA
CSARGEPGTGGSYEQYF | TGCAGTGCTAGGGGAGAACCCGGGACAGGGGGCTCCTACGAGCAGTACTTC | TRBJ2-7 | many | TRBV20-1 | TRBD1
CASSFSRDSYTF | TGTGCCAGCAGTTTCTCCCGGGATTCCTACACCTTC | TRBJ1-2 | many | TRBV12-3/TRBV12-4 | NA
CASSQEGRGPYGYTF | TGCGCCAGCAGCCAAGAGGGCAGGGGACCCTATGGCTACACCTTC | TRBJ1-2 | NA | TRBV4-1 | NA
CASSFLAGGEQYF | TGTGCCAGCAGTTTTCTAGCGGGAGGTGAGCAGTACTTC | TRBJ2-7 | NA | TRBV27 | TRBD2
CASLDDSSNTGELFF | TGCGCCAGCCTAGACGACAGTAGTAACACCGGGGAGCTGTTTTTT | TRBJ2-2 | many | TRBV5-1 | NA
CASSRLTEKLFF | TGTGCCAGCAGCCGACTTACAGAAAAACTGTTTTTT | TRBJ1-4 | NA | TRBV4-2 | NA
CASSGGQGIGNTEAFF | TGTGCCAGCAGCGGGGGACAGGGGATCGGGAATACTGAAGCTTTCTTT | TRBJ1-1 | few | TRBV6-1 | TRBD1
CAISMGPGNTEAFF | TGTGCCATCAGTATGGGACCGGGGAACACTGAAGCTTTCTTT | TRBJ1-1 | many | TRBV10-3 | NA
CASSPPPDTGNNEQFF | TGTGCCAGCAGCCCCCCTCCCGACACCGGAAACAATGAGCAGTTCTTC | TRBJ2-1 | many | TRBV28 | NA
CASSYFSGTNSYNEQFF | TGTGCCAGCAGTTACTTTAGCGGGACGAATTCCTACAATGAGCAGTTCTTC | TRBJ2-1 | many | TRBV6-5 | TRBD2
CASSYSSLSNQPQHF | TGTGCCAGCAGTTACTCCTCTCTAAGCAATCAGCCCCAGCATTTT | TRBJ1-5 | few | TRBV6-2/TRBV6-3 | NA
CASSLAGLARNTQYF | TGTGCCAGCAGCTTGGCGGGACTGGCACGTAATACGCAGTATTTT | TRBJ2-3 | many | TRBV5-8 | NA
CASSLPSDTQYF | TGTGCCAGCAGCCTCCCATCAGATACGCAGTATTTT | TRBJ2-3 | many | TRBV7-8 | NA
CASSISSGELFF | TGTGCCAGTAGTATAAGCTCCGGGGAGCTGTTTTTT | TRBJ2-2 | NA | TRBV19 | NA
CSARDYSDRANTEAFF | TGCAGTGCTAGAGATTATTCCGACAGGGCGAACACTGAAGCTTTCTTT | TRBJ1-1 | many | TRBV20-1 | TRBD1
CASSVVVQDAYQPQHF | TGTGCCAGCAGCGTAGTAGTCCAAGACGCCTATCAGCCCCAGCATTTT | TRBJ1-5 | NA | TRBV9 | NA
CASSSGDRSNQPQHF | TGTGCCAGCAGTTCCGGGGACAGGAGCAATCAGCCCCAGCATTTT | TRBJ1-5 | many | TRBV27 | TRBD1
CASSPGQGKDYGYTF | TGTGCCAGCAGCCCGGGACAGGGTAAAGACTATGGCTACACCTTC | TRBJ1-2 | NA | TRBV3-1 | TRBD1
CASSGGQASYEQYF | TGCGCCAGCAGCGGGGGACAGGCCTCCTACGAGCAGTACTTC | TRBJ2-7 | few | TRBV5-1 | TRBD1
CASSPAGTGSPEAFF | TGTGCCAGCAGTCCCGCCGGGACAGGGTCCCCTGAAGCTTTCTTT | TRBJ1-1 | many | TRBV28 | TRBD1
CASEPGTGGNNEQFF | TGCGCCAGCGAGCCCGGGACAGGGGGGAACAATGAGCAGTTCTTC | TRBJ2-1 | NA | TRBV5-1 | TRBD1
CASSYLGQGVDSEQFF | TGTGCCAGCAGTTACCTGGGACAGGGAGTAGACAGTGAGCAGTTCTTC | TRBJ2-1 | many | TRBV6-6 | TRBD1
CASSTRLAGYEEQFF | TGTGCCAGCAGCACCAGACTAGCGGGATACGAGGAGCAGTTCTTC | TRBJ2-1 | many | TRBV11-1 | TRBD2
CAWSVRGRQPQHF | TGTGCCTGGAGTGTCAGGGGACGGCAGCCCCAGCATTTT | TRBJ1-5 | many | TRBV30 | NA
CASSVGSGGTDTQYF | TGTGCCAGCAGTGTGGGTAGCGGGGGCACAGATACGCAGTATTTT | TRBJ2-3 | many | TRBV6-1 | TRBD2
CATGLSSGGRNEQFF | TGTGCCACGGGCCTATCTAGCGGGGGGCGCAATGAGCAGTTCTTC | TRBJ2-1 | many | TRBV10-3 | TRBD2
CASRPRSGTRPDEQFF | TGTGCCAGCAGGCCCCGGTCAGGGACCAGGCCCGATGAGCAGTTCTTC | TRBJ2-1 | many | TRBV6-1 | NA
CASSPPGRSLNTEAFF | TGTGCCAGCTCACCACCCGGCAGGAGCTTGAACACTGAAGCTTTCTTT | TRBJ1-1 | NA | TRBV18 | NA
CASSFVSPAGGPGEQYF | TGTGCCAGCAGTTTTGTGAGTCCAGCGGGAGGGCCGGGTGAGCAGTACTTC | TRBJ2-7 | NA | TRBV27 | TRBD2
CSARVGLGNQPQHF | TGCAGTGCTAGAGTGGGGTTGGGCAATCAGCCCCAGCATTTT | TRBJ1-5 | many | TRBV20-1 | NA
CASSLTTPIGNGYTF | TGTGCCAGCAGTTTAACCACCCCGATCGGAAATGGCTACACCTTC | TRBJ1-2 | many | TRBV28 | NA
CASSFAFGPIPHEQYF | TGTGCCAGCAGTTTTGCCTTCGGACCTATACCCCACGAGCAGTACTTC | TRBJ2-7 | many | TRBV12-3/TRBV12-4 | NA
CASSPNRGWSTDTQYF | TGCGCCAGCAGCCCCAACAGGGGGTGGTCAACAGATACGCAGTATTTT | TRBJ2-3 | NA | TRBV4-3 | TRBD1
CASSLRINGKLFF | TGTGCTAGCAGCCTGAGGATTAATGGAAAACTGTTTTTT | TRBJ1-4 | NA | TRBV7-3 | NA
CAPDNEQFF | TGTGCCCCTGACAATGAGCAGTTCTTC | TRBJ2-1 | NA | TRBV10-3 | NA
CASSFGLAGSGTYEQYF | TGTGCCAGCAGTTTCGGACTAGCGGGAAGTGGGACCTACGAGCAGTACTTC | TRBJ2-7 | NA | TRBV28 | TRBD2
CASSGLYTGELFF | TGTGCCAGCAGCGGGCTATACACCGGGGAGCTGTTTTTT | TRBJ2-2 | once | TRBV9 | NA
CASKEDRDGNIQYF | TGTGCCAGCAAAGAGGACAGGGACGGGAACATTCAGTACTTC | TRBJ2-4 | NA | TRBV6-1 | TRBD1
CASSWGTGENTGELFF | TGTGCCAGCAGCTGGGGGACAGGGGAGAACACCGGGGAGCTGTTTTTT | TRBJ2-2 | few | TRBV7-9 | TRBD1
CASSPYGGRETEAFF | TGTGCCAGCAGTCCATACGGGGGCCGGGAGACTGAAGCTTTCTTT | TRBJ1-1 | once | TRBV12-3/TRBV12-4 | NA
CAISARLNTGELFF | TGTGCCATCAGTGCGCGGCTAAACACCGGGGAGCTGTTTTTT | TRBJ2-2 | NA | TRBV10-3 | NA
CASREGTGTDTQYF | TGCGCCAGCAGGGAGGGGACAGGCACAGATACGCAGTATTTT | TRBJ2-3 | NA | TRBV5-1 | NA
CASSEGVGAYGYTF | TGTGCCAGCAGTGAAGGAGTCGGGGCTTATGGCTACACCTTC | TRBJ1-2 | many | TRBV6-1 | NA
CAWSAGPMQETQYF | TGTGCCTGGAGCGCAGGCCCCATGCAAGAGACCCAGTACTTC | TRBJ2-5 | NA | TRBV30 | NA
CASQPDTGGADTQYF | TGTGCCAGCCAACCTGACACAGGGGGCGCAGATACGCAGTATTTT | TRBJ2-3 | few | TRBV7-9 | TRBD1
CASSLPREGAITYEQYF | TGTGCCAGCAGTTTACCCCGAGAGGGCGCGATTACCTACGAGCAGTACTTC | TRBJ2-7 | NA | TRBV28 | NA
CATKRGAPYNNEQFF | TGTGCCACCAAGCGGGGGGCCCCCTATAACAATGAGCAGTTCTTC | TRBJ2-1 | few | TRBV7-9 | TRBD2
CASSFAMTGGASYGYTF | TGTGCCAGCAGCTTTGCCATGACAGGGGGCGCGTCCTATGGCTACACCTTC | TRBJ1-2 | NA | TRBV5-4 | TRBD1